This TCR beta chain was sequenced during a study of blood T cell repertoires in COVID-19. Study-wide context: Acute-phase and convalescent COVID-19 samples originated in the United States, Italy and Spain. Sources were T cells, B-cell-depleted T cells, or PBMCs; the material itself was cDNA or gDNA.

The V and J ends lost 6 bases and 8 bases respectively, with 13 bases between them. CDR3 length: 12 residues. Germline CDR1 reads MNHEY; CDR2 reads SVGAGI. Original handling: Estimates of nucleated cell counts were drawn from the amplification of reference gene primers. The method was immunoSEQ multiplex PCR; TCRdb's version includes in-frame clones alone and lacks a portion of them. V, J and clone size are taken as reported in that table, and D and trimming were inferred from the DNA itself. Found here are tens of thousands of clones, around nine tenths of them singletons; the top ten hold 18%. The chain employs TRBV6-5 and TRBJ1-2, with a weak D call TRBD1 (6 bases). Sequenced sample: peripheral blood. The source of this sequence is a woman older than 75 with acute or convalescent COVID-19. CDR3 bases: TGTGCCAGCAGCGACAGGATCCGGGGCTACACCTTC. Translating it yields CASSDRIRGYTF.